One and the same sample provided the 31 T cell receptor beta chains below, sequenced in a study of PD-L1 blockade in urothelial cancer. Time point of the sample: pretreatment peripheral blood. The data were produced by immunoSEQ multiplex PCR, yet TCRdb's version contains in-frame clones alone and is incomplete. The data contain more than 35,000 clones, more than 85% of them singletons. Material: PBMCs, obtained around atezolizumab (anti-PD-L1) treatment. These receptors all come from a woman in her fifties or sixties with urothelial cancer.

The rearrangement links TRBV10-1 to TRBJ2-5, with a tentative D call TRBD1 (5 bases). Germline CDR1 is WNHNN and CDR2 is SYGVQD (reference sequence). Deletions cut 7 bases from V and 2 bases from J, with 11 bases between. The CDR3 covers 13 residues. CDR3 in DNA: TGCGCCAGCATTAAAGACAGACAAGAGACCCAGTACTTC. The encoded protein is CASIKDRQETQYF.

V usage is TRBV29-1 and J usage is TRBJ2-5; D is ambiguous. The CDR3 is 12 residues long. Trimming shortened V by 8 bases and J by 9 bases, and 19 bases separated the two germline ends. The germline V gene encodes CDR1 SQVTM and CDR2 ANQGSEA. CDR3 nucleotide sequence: TGCAGCCCCTTGCCCCCCTCTAAAGCCCAGTACTTC. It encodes CSPLPPSKAQYF.

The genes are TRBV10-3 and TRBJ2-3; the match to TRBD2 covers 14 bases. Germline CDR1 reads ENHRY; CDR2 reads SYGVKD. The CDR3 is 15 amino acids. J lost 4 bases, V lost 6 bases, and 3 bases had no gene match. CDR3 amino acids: CAISPGLAGADTQYF. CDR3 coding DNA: TGTGCCATCAGCCCGGGACTAGCGGGAGCAGATACGCAGTATTTT.

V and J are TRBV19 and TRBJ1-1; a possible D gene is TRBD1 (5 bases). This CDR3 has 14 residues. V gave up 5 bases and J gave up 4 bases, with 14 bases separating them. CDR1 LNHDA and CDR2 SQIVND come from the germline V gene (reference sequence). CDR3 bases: TGTGCCAGTAGTGCCCAGGGTGTGGGCACTGAAGCTTTCTTT. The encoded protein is CASSAQGVGTEAFF.

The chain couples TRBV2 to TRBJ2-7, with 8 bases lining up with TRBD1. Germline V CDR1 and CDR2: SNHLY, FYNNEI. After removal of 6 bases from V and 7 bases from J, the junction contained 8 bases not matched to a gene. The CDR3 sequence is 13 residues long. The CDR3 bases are TGTGCCAGCAGGGAACTGACAGGGGATGAGCAGTACTTC. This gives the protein CASRELTGDEQYF. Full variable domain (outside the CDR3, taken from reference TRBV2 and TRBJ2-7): EPEVTQTPSHQVTQMGQEVILRCVPISNHLYFYWYRQILGQKVEFLVSFYNNEISEKSEIFDDQFSVERPDGSNFTLKIRSTKLEDSAMYFCASRELTGDEQYFGPGTRLTVT.

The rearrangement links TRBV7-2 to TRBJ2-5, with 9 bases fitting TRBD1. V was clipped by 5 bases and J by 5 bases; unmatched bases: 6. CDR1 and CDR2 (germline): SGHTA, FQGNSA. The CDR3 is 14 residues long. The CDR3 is CASSPDRGQETQYF. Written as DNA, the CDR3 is TGTGCCAGCAGCCCGGACAGGGGTCAGGAGACCCAGTACTTC.

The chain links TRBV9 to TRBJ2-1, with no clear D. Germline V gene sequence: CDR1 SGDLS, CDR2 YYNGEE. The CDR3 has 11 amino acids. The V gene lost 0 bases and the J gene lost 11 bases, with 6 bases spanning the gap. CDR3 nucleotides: TGTGCCAGCAGCGTAGAGAGTAAGCAGTTCTTC. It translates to CASSVESKQFF.

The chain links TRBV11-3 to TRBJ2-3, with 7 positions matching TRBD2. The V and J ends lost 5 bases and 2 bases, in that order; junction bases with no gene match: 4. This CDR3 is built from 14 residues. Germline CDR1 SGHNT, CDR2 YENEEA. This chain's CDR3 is CASSRSGTTDTQYF. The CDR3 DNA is TGTGCCAGCAGCCGCAGCGGGACCACAGATACGCAGTATTTT.

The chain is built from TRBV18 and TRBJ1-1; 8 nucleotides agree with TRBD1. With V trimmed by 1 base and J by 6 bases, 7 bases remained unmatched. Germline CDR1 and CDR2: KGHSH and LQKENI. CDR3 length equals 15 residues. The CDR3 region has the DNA TGTGCCAGCTCACCACTGAGACAGGGGACGTCTGAAGCTTTCTTT. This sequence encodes CASSPLRQGTSEAFF.

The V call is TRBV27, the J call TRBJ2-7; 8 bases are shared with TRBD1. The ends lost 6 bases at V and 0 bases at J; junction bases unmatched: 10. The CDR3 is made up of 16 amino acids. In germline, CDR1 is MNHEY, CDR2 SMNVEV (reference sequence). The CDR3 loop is CASSPLGTGGSYEQYF. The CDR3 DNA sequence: TGTGCCAGCAGCCCCTTGGGGACAGGAGGCTCCTACGAGCAGTACTTC.

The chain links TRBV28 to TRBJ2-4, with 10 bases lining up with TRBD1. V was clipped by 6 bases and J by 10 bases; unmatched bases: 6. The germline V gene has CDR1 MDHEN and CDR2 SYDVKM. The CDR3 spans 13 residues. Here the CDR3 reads CASSQGQGIIQYF. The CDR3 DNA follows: TGTGCCAGCAGCCAGGGACAGGGGATAATTCAGTACTTC.

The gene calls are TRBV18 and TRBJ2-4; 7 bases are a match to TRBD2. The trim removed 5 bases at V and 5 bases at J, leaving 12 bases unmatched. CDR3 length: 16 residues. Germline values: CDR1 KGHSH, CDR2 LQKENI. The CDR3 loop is CASSKRDPLSENIQYF. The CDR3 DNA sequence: TGTGCCAGCTCAAAGCGGGACCCCCTTTCCGAAAACATTCAGTACTTC.

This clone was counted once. CDR3 nucleotide sequence: TGTGCCAGCAGTTCACCAGTCATAGCGGGAGTCAGCTACAATGAGCAGTTCTTC. This translates into CASSSPVIAGVSYNEQFF. The V gene is TRBV28, the J gene TRBJ2-1; TRBD2 agrees at 9 bases. After removal of 4 bases from V and 3 bases from J, the junction contained 13 bases not matched to a gene. Per the germline V gene, CDR1 is MDHEN and CDR2 is SYDVKM. This CDR3 comprises 18 residues.

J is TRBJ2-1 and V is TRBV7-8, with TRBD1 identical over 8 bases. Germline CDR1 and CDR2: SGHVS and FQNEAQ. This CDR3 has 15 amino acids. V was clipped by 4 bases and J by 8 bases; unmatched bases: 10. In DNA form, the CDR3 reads TGTGCCAGCAGCTGGACGACAGGGGCTGGAGATGAGCAGTTCTTC. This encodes CASSWTTGAGDEQFF. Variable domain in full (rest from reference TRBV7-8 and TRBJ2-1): GAGVSQSPRYKVAKRGQDVALRCDPISGHVSLFWYQQALGQGPEFLTYFQNEAQLDKSGLPSDRFFAERPEGSVSTLKIQRTQQEDSAVYLCASSWTTGAGDEQFFGPGTRLTVL.

The chain's CDR3 is CASSPPTRQETQYF. CDR3 DNA: TGTGCCAGCTCACCACCGACCAGGCAAGAGACCCAGTACTTC. The chain joins TRBV18 to TRBJ2-5; D is unresolved. CDR1 and CDR2 from the germline V gene are KGHSH and LQKENI. This CDR3 is built from 14 residues. V was shortened by 0 bases and J by 2 bases, with 7 bases between the two germline ends.

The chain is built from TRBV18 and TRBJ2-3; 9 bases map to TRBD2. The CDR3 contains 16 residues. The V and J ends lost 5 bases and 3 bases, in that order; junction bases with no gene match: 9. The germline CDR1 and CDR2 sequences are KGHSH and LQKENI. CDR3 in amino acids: CASSLNSGSITDTQYF. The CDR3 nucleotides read TGTGCCAGCTCATTAAATAGCGGGAGCATTACAGATACGCAGTATTTT. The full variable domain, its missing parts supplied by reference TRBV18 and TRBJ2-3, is NAGVMQNPRHLVRRRGQEARLRCSPMKGHSHVYWYRQLPEEGLKFMVYLQKENIIDESGMPKERFSAEFPKEGPSILRIQQVVRGDSAAYFCASSLNSGSITDTQYFGPGTRLTVL.

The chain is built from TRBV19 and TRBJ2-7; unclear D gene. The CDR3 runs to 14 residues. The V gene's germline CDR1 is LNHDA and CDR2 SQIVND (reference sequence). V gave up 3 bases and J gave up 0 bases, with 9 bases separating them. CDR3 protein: CASSIMTFSYEQYF. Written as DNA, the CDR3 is TGTGCCAGTAGTATCATGACTTTCTCCTACGAGCAGTACTTC.

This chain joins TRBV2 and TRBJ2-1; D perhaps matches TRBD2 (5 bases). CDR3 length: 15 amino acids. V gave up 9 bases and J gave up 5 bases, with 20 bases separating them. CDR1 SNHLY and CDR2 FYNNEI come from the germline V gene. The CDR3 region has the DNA TGTGCCAGATCCCCTGAACTAGTGCGGGACAATGAGCAGTTCTTC. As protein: CARSPELVRDNEQFF.

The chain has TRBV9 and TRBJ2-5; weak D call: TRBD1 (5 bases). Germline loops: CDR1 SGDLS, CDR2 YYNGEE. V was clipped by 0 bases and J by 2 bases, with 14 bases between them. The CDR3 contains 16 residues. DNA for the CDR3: TGTGCCAGCAGCGTAGTAGGGGCAGGCCTTCAAGAGACCCAGTACTTC. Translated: CASSVVGAGLQETQYF.

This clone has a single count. CDR3 sequence reads: CASRLEAGARYEQYF. CDR3 coding DNA: TGTGCCAGCAGACTTGAGGCGGGGGCCCGCTACGAGCAGTACTTC. This chain joins TRBV4-2 and TRBJ2-7; TRBD2 might be the D (7 bases). Per germline, CDR1 LGHNA and CDR2 YNFKEQ. The CDR3 has 15 residues. The V end lost 6 bases, the J end lost 3 bases, and 18 bases lay between the germline ends.

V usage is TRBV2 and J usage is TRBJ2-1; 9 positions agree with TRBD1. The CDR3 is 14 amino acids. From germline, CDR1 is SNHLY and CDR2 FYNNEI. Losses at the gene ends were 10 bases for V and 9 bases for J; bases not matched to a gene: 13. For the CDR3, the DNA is TGTGCCAACCACCGGGACAGGGCGGGCAGTGAGCAGTTCTTC. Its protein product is CANHRDRAGSEQFF.

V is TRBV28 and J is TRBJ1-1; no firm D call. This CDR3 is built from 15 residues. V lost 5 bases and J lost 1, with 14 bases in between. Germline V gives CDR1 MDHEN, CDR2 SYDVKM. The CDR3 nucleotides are TGTGCCAGCAGTCCAAACAACCCAGGGAACACTGAAGCTTTCTTT. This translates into CASSPNNPGNTEAFF.

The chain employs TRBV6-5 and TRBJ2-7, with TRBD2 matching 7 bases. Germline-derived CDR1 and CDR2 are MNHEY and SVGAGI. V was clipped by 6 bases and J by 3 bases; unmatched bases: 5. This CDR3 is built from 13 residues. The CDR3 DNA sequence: TGTGCCAGCAGAGCTAGCGGCCGCTACGAGCAGTACTTC. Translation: CASRASGRYEQYF.

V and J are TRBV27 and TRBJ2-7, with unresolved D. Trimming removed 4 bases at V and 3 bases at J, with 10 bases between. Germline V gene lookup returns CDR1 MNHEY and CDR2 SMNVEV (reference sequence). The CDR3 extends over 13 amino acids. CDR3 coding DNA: TGTGCCAGCAGTTCCGATACACGCTACGAGCAGTACTTC. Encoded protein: CASSSDTRYEQYF.

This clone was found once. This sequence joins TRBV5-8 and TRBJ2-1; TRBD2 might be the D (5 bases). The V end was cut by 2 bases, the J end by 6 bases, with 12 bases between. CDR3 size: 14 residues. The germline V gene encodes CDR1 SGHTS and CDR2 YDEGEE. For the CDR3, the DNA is TGTGCCAGCAGCTTTGGGCTAGCAGGCAATGAGCAGTTCTTC. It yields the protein CASSFGLAGNEQFF.

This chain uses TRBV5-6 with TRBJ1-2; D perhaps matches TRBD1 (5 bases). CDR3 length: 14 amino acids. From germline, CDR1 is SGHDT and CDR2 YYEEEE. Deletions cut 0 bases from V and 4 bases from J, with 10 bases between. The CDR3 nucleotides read TGTGCCAGCAGCTTGGAAGGGGATGGCTATGGCTACACCTTC. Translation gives CASSLEGDGYGYTF.

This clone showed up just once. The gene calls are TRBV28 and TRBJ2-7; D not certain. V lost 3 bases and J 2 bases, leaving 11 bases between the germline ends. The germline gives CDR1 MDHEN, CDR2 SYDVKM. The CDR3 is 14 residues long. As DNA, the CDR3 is TGTGCCAGCAGTTTTGGTGTAAGAGCCTACGAGCAGTACTTC. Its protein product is CASSFGVRAYEQYF. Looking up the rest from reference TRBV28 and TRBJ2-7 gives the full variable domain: DVKVTQSSRYLVKRTGEKVFLECVQDMDHENMFWYRQDPGLGLRLIYFSYDVKMKEKGDIPEGYSVSREKKERFSLILESASTNQTSMYLCASSFGVRAYEQYFGPGTRLTVT.

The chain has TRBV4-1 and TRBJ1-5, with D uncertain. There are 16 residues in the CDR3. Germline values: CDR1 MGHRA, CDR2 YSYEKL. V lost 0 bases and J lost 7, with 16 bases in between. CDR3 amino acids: CASSQDWAYGGQPQHF. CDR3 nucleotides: TGCGCCAGCAGCCAAGATTGGGCTTACGGTGGGCAGCCCCAGCATTTT.

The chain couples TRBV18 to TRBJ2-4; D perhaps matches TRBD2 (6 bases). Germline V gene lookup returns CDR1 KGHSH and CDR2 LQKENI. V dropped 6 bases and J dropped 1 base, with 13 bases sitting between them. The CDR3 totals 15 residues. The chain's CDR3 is CASSRDPGAKNIQYF. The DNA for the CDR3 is TGTGCCAGCTCGCGGGATCCCGGGGCCAAAAACATTCAGTACTTC.

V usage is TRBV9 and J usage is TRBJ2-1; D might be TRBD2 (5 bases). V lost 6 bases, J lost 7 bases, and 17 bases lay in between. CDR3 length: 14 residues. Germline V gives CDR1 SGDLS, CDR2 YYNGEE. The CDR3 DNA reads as TGTGCCAGCACCCCTTGGGGAGATATTAATGAGCAGTTCTTC. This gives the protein CASTPWGDINEQFF.

The CDR3 region is CASSVGTQYQETQYF. Written as DNA, the CDR3 is TGTGCCAGCAGCGTAGGGACACAGTACCAAGAGACCCAGTACTTC. The chain joins TRBV9 to TRBJ2-5; a possible D gene is TRBD1 (5 bases). CDR1 is SGDLS, CDR2 YYNGEE, per germline. V was pared by 0 bases and J by 0 bases, with 9 bases between. CDR3 length: 15 amino acids.